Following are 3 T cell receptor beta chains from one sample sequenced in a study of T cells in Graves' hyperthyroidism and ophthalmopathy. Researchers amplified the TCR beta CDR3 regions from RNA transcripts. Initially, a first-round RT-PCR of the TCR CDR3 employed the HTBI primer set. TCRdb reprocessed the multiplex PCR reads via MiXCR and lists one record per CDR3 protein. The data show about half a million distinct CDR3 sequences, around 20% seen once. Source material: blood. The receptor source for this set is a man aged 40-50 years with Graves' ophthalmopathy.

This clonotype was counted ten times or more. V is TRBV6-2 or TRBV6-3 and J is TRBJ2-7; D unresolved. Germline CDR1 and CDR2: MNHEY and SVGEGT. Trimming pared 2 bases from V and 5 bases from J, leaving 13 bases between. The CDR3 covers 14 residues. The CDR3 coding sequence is TGTGCCAGCAGTTACGGTAGCCCTGGAAACGAGCAGTACTTC. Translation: CASSYGSPGNEQYF.

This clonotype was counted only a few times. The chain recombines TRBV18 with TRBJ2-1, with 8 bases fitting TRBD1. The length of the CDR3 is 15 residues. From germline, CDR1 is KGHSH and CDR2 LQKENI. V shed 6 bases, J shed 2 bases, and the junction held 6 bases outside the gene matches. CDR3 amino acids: CASSQGQGAYNEQFF. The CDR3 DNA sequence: TGTGCCAGCTCCCAAGGACAGGGAGCCTACAATGAGCAGTTCTTC.

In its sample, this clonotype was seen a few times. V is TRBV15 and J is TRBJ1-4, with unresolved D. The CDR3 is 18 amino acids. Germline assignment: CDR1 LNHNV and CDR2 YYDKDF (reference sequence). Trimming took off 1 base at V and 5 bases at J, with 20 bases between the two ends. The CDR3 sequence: CATSRGVIVGALNEKLFF. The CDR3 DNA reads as TGTGCCACCAGCAGAGGGGTGATCGTGGGAGCCCTCAATGAAAAACTGTTTTTT.